Each of the 20 T cell receptor beta chains below was sequenced from the same sample in a study of blood T cell repertoires in COVID-19. Sequencing used immunoSEQ multiplex PCR; TCRdb keeps in-frame clones, though not all of them. The table has approximately 190,000 clones, around 86% seen once. Sequences were obtained from peripheral blood. These receptors were taken from a woman aged 40-49 years with acute or convalescent COVID-19.

The chain carries TRBV20-1 and TRBJ2-3; 7 nucleotides match TRBD2. Trimming took 6 bases from V and 4 from J; bases not matched to a gene: 10. The CDR3 covers 14 residues. From germline, CDR1 is DFQATT and CDR2 SNEGSKA (reference sequence). CDR3 in DNA: TGCAGTGCGAGTCCGGGACTATGGTCAGATACGCAGTATTTT. Its protein is CSASPGLWSDTQYF.

The V call is TRBV28, the J call TRBJ2-5; 8 bases agree with TRBD2. Germline V lookup: CDR1 MDHEN, CDR2 SYDVKM. Trimming at V came to 7 bases and at J to 5 bases, leaving 6 bases not matched to a gene. CDR3 length equals 13 residues. The CDR3 DNA is TGTGCCAGCACCCCGGGGGGGAGGGAGACCCAGTACTTC. Its protein is CASTPGGRETQYF.

Written as DNA, the CDR3 is TGTGCCAGTAGTATAGCCCAGACTAGCACGGAGACCCAGTACTTC. This sequence encodes CASSIAQTSTETQYF. The chain joins TRBV19 to TRBJ2-5; 7 nucleotides line up with TRBD2. CDR1 is LNHDA and CDR2 is SQIVND in the germline V gene (reference sequence). V trimming: 1 base; J trimming: 5 bases; junction bases outside the gene matches: 7. CDR3 length: 15 residues.

The chain recombines TRBV5-1 with TRBJ1-1; no definite D call. Trimming took 5 bases from V and 6 from J, leaving 17 bases between them. Per germline, CDR1 SGHRS and CDR2 YFSETQ. CDR3 length: 14 amino acids. The CDR3 DNA reads as TGCGCCAGCAGGTGGCACGCGGATCTCGCTGAAGCTTTCTTT. Amino acid sequence: CASRWHADLAEAFF.

The chain recombines TRBV6-5 with TRBJ1-4; D remains unclear. V gave up 6 bases and J gave up 0 bases, with 11 bases separating them. The CDR3 is 15 amino acids. In germline, CDR1 is MNHEY, CDR2 SVGAGI. CDR3 residues: CASRFVGATNEKLFF. In DNA, the CDR3 is TGTGCCAGCAGGTTCGTCGGAGCAACTAATGAAAAACTGTTTTTT.

This rearrangement joins TRBV20-1 to TRBJ2-7; 9 bases align to TRBD2. The ends lost 3 bases at V and 5 bases at J; junction bases unmatched: 5. This CDR3 has 13 amino acids. Germline V lookup: CDR1 DFQATT, CDR2 SNEGSKA (reference sequence). CDR3 protein: CSASSGRDDEQYF. The DNA of the CDR3 is TGCAGTGCTAGTAGCGGGAGAGACGACGAGCAGTACTTC.

V usage is TRBV25-1 and J usage is TRBJ1-1, with D possibly TRBD1 on 5 matching bases. The CDR3 is 15 residues long. The germline V gene has CDR1 MGHDK and CDR2 SYGVNS. The V end lost 4 bases, the J end lost 0 bases, and 12 bases lay between the germline ends. The DNA of the CDR3 is TGTGCCAGCAGTGCCTCTGGGGCACTGAACACTGAAGCTTTCTTT. It yields the protein CASSASGALNTEAFF.

The chain uses TRBV7-9 and TRBJ2-7, with no clear D. The length of the CDR3 is 12 residues. Trimming stripped 2 bases from V and 3 bases from J, with 5 bases between. CDR1 and CDR2 from the germline V gene are SEHNR and FQNEAQ (reference sequence). The CDR3, as DNA: TGTGCCAGCAGCTTAAACAGCTACGAGCAGTACTTC. Residues: CASSLNSYEQYF.

The chain's CDR3 is CASRGLLGTSGRESRSEQFF. CDR3 sequence (DNA): TGTGCCAGCAGGGGGTTGTTAGGGACTAGCGGGAGGGAAAGCAGATCGGAGCAGTTCTTC. This chain connects TRBV2 to TRBJ2-1; the match to TRBD2 covers 16 bases. The CDR3 extends over 20 amino acids. V trimming: 6 bases; J trimming: 10 bases; junction bases outside the gene matches: 21. Germline V CDR1 and CDR2: SNHLY, FYNNEI.

This clone has just one count. The rearrangement joins TRBV18 to TRBJ2-1; 10 bases are shared with TRBD2. CDR1 is KGHSH, CDR2 LQKENI, per germline. The trim removed 0 bases at V and 5 bases at J, leaving 7 bases unmatched. This CDR3 spans 17 amino acids. CDR3 DNA sequence: TGTGCCAGCTCACCACCGCTTCTAGCGGGGGACAACAATGAGCAGTTCTTC. Encoded protein: CASSPPLLAGDNNEQFF.

The rearrangement joins TRBV3-1 (or the pseudogene TRBV3-2) to TRBJ1-2; 9 bases match TRBD1. Germline-derived CDR1 and CDR2 are LGHDT and YNNKEL (reference sequence). Trimming cost V 6 bases and J 6 bases; bases outside gene matches: 5. The CDR3 is 13 residues long. Written as DNA, the CDR3 is TGTGCCAGCAGTCCCGGACAGGGGAATGGCTACACCTTC. Translated: CASSPGQGNGYTF.

The chain combines TRBV7-9 with TRBJ2-7; tentatively, D is TRBD2 (6 bases). Germline CDR1 SEHNR, CDR2 FQNEAQ (reference sequence). The CDR3 loop spans 12 amino acids. Deletions cut 3 bases from V and 4 bases from J, with 7 bases between. The CDR3 DNA reads as TGTGCCAGCAGCTTCGGGAGTTACGAGCAGTACTTC. This sequence encodes CASSFGSYEQYF.

The chain couples TRBV27 to TRBJ1-2, with 9 bases aligning to TRBD1. Germline V gene data show CDR1 as MNHEY and CDR2 as SMNVEV (reference sequence). This CDR3 is 15 amino acids long. Losses at the gene ends were 2 bases for V and 4 bases for J; bases not matched to a gene: 5. The CDR3, as DNA: TGTGCCAGCAGTTTAGTGGGACAGGGATCCTATGGCTACACCTTC. This encodes CASSLVGQGSYGYTF.

CDR3 amino acids: CASSLLTESYTF. CDR3 in DNA: TGTGCCAGCAGCTTACTGACTGAAAGTTACACCTTC. This chain connects TRBV7-2 to TRBJ1-2; D unresolved. The CDR3 spans 12 residues. Germline loops: CDR1 SGHTA, CDR2 FQGNSA. Trimming took 2 bases from V and 11 from J, leaving 12 bases between them.

The chain combines TRBV9 with TRBJ2-1; 8 nucleotides agree with TRBD2. Losses at the gene ends were 0 bases for V and 5 bases for J; bases not matched to a gene: 19. The CDR3 consists of 20 residues. Germline V gives CDR1 SGDLS, CDR2 YYNGEE. In DNA, the CDR3 is TGTGCCAGCAGCGTAGAGGAGGGCAGCCGGGGGGGATCGAGGCACAATGAGCAGTTCTTC. It is translated as CASSVEEGSRGGSRHNEQFF.

This sequence joins TRBV7-3 and TRBJ2-5, with 10 positions matching TRBD1. The CDR3 is 15 residues long. Germline V gene data show CDR1 as SGHTA and CDR2 as FQGTGA. Trimming at V came to 2 bases and at J to 4 bases, leaving 4 bases not matched to a gene. The CDR3, as DNA: TGTGCCAGCAGCTTAGGCGACAGGGGGCGAGAGACCCAGTACTTC. Protein sequence: CASSLGDRGRETQYF. The variable domain in full, with the rest retrieved from reference TRBV7-3 and TRBJ2-5, is GAGVSQTPSNKVTEKGKYVELRCDPISGHTALYWYRQSLGQGPEFLIYFQGTGAADDSGLPNDRFFAVRPEGSVSTLKIQRTERGDSAVYLCASSLGDRGRETQYFGPGTRLLVL.

CDR3 nucleotides: TGTGCCAGCAAACCCGGCCCAGCGTGGGAGCAGTACTTC. As protein: CASKPGPAWEQYF. The genes are TRBV11-2 and TRBJ2-7, with D unclear. In germline, CDR1 is SGHAT, CDR2 FQNNGV. The CDR3 has 13 amino acids. The V end was cut by 7 bases, the J end by 7 bases, with 17 bases between.

The chain combines TRBV12-3 or TRBV12-4 with TRBJ1-1; maybe TRBD1 (6 bases). Trimming took off 7 bases at V and 5 bases at J, with 14 bases between the two ends. The CDR3 runs 13 residues. CDR3 sequence (DNA): TGTGCCAGCACCAACAGGGCTGGAACTGAAGCTTTCTTT. The encoded protein is CASTNRAGTEAFF.

This chain connects TRBV10-2 to TRBJ1-1; D ambiguous. The CDR3 spans 13 residues. Germline-derived CDR1 and CDR2 are WSHSY and SAAADI. V lost 2 bases, J lost 1 base, and 5 bases lay in between. CDR3 bases: TGCGCCAGCAGTGAGGCCGGGAACACTGAAGCTTTCTTT. This encodes CASSEAGNTEAFF.

About this clone: Other DNA sequences in this sample translate to the same CDR3. The CDR3 here is CASSPGQGNSPLHF. CDR3 in DNA: TGCGCCAGCAGCCCGGGACAGGGGAATTCACCCCTCCACTTT. The chain carries TRBV5-1 and TRBJ1-6, with 10 bases aligning to TRBD1. This CDR3 is built from 14 residues. The germline V gene has CDR1 SGHRS and CDR2 YFSETQ. The ends lost 4 bases at V and 7 bases at J; junction bases unmatched: 2.